Listed here are 4 T cell receptor beta chains from one sample, sequenced in a study of blood T cell repertoires in COVID-19. Here immunoSEQ multiplex PCR was the method, and the copy in TCRdb shows in-frame clones only, minus some. The profile covers 250,000 or so clones, with 86% appearing a single time and 9% to 15% taken by the ten largest. Specimen: peripheral blood. The receptors derive from a man older than 75 with acute or convalescent COVID-19.

This chain links TRBV11-2 with TRBJ2-7, with D unclear. Trimming removed 0 bases from V and 6 bases from J, with 12 bases in between. CDR3 length: 14 amino acids. The germline V gene encodes CDR1 SGHAT and CDR2 FQNNGV. The CDR3 is CASSLDLLSSEQYF. The CDR3 nucleotides read TGTGCCAGCAGCTTAGATCTCCTTTCCAGCGAGCAGTACTTC.

The V and J genes are TRBV10-1 and TRBJ2-5; tentatively, D is TRBD2 (6 bases). Germline CDR1 reads WNHNN; CDR2 reads SYGVQD (reference sequence). This CDR3 is 14 amino acids long. V was clipped by 3 bases and J by 1 base, with 9 bases between them. This CDR3 reads CASSDGGTQETQYF. CDR3 sequence (DNA): TGCGCCAGCAGTGACGGGGGTACCCAAGAGACCCAGTACTTC.

The chain uses TRBV7-3 and TRBJ1-2, with D possibly being TRBD1 (5 bases). Trimming left V 4 bases short and J 4 bases short, with 10 bases between. This CDR3 contains 13 residues. From germline, CDR1 is SGHTA and CDR2 FQGTGA. The CDR3 DNA reads as TGTGCCAGCAGCTCCAGGGTATTCTATGGCTACACCTTC. It is translated as CASSSRVFYGYTF. Using reference TRBV7-3 and TRBJ1-2 for the parts outside the CDR3, the full variable domain is GAGVSQTPSNKVTEKGKYVELRCDPISGHTALYWYRQSLGQGPEFLIYFQGTGAADDSGLPNDRFFAVRPEGSVSTLKIQRTERGDSAVYLCASSSRVFYGYTFGSGTRLTVV.

This clone showed up just once. The chain links TRBV5-5 to TRBJ2-2; 7 bases are shared with TRBD2. This CDR3 is 17 amino acids long. V shed 3 bases, J shed 0 bases, and the junction held 8 bases outside the gene matches. Germline loops: CDR1 SGHKS, CDR2 YYEKEE (reference sequence). CDR3 bases: TGTGCCAGCAGCTCTCCTCGCGGGGGTTCGAACACCGGGGAGCTGTTTTTT. It encodes CASSSPRGGSNTGELFF.